Listed below are T cell receptor beta chains from one sample, sequenced in a study of cytomegalovirus exposure and HLA in healthy donors. Data came from immunoSEQ multiplex PCR; TCRdb stores just in-frame clones and leaves some out. The table includes about 140,000 clones, about 61% detected once. Sequencing used PBMCs. The receptors come from a male donor in good health and CMV-seronegative. Each CDR3 is given with its conserved first and last residue. The D gene is left open where the match is weak. Some rows mark clone size as missing; the rest say once, few, many or name a class of expanded clone.

few TRBD1 TRBJ1-6 TRBV6-5 TGTGCCAGCAGGAATGGGGACAGCTATAATTCACCCCTCCACTTT CASRNGDSYNSPLHF
NA TRBD1 TRBJ1-2 TRBV5-4 TGTGCCAGCAGCTTGGGACAGGGAGAATATGGCTACACCTTC CASSLGQGEYGYTF
NA TRBD1 TRBJ2-2 TRBV7-6 TGTGCCAGCAGCTTAGACCCGGGACAGGGAACCGGGGAGCTGTTTTTT CASSLDPGQGTGELFF
NA NA TRBJ1-1 TRBV7-2 TGTGCCAGCAGCTTAGGTAGTCAGGGGACTGAAGCTTTCTTT CASSLGSQGTEAFF
NA NA TRBJ1-2 TRBV7-8 TGTGCCAGCAGCTTAGAACGGCAGGGATATGGCTACACCTTC CASSLERQGYGYTF
NA TRBD2 TRBJ2-5 TRBV29-1 TGCAGCGTTGAACCGAGAGCGGGGACTAGCGGAAAAGAGACCCAGTACTTC CSVEPRAGTSGKETQYF
NA TRBD1 TRBJ2-5 TRBV7-9 TGTGCCAGCAGCATAAGACAGGGGAAAGAGACCCAGTACTTC CASSIRQGKETQYF
NA NA TRBJ1-5 TRBV15 TGTGCCACCAGCAGCAGGAAGGGGGGGCTGGATCAGCCCCAGCATTTT CATSSRKGGLDQPQHF
NA NA TRBJ1-1 TRBV5-4 TGTGCCAGCAGACCGCCGGGGGGGGCCACTGAAGCTTTCTTT CASRPPGGATEAFF
few TRBD2 TRBJ2-3 TRBV9 TGTGCCAGCAGCGCGGTAGCGGGTAGCACAGATACGCAGTATTTT CASSAVAGSTDTQYF
NA NA TRBJ2-1 TRBV30 TGTGGAGCGGGCTCCCACTCCTACAATGAGCAGTTCTTC CGAGSHSYNEQFF
few NA TRBJ1-6 TRBV4-1 TGCGCCAGCAGCCAAGATCGCGGCGGTCAGGGGTCACCCCTCCACTTT CASSQDRGGQGSPLHF
few NA TRBJ2-1 TRBV5-4 TGTGCCAGCAGCTTGGATCGGGATCTCTCCTACAATGAGCAGTTCTTC CASSLDRDLSYNEQFF
NA TRBD2 TRBJ2-7 TRBV13 TGTGCCAGCAGCTTCCGGCGGGGGGGCCGTTTCGAGCAGTACTTC CASSFRRGGRFEQYF
NA TRBD1 TRBJ2-3 TRBV11-1 TGTGCCAGCAGCCCGCACCGACAGGGCGTCACAGATACGCAGTATTTT CASSPHRQGVTDTQYF
once NA TRBJ2-5 TRBV27 TGTGCCAGCAGGAGCTCGGGAGTCCGGGTTGAGACCCAGTACTTC CASRSSGVRVETQYF
NA NA TRBJ2-1 TRBV5-4 TGTGCCAGCAGCTCTCCGGGAAGAGTTAATGAGCAGTTCTTC CASSSPGRVNEQFF
NA TRBD1 TRBJ2-5 TRBV5-1 TGCGCCAGCAGCTTCCAACAGGGGGCTGTGGGGACCCAGTACTTC CASSFQQGAVGTQYF
few NA TRBJ1-6 TRBV2 TGTGCCAGCAGTGACGAGCGGGATTCACCCCTCCACTTT CASSDERDSPLHF
NA NA TRBJ2-3 TRBV5-1 TGCGCCAGCAGCTTGGTACAGGGTAGCACAGATACGCAGTATTTT CASSLVQGSTDTQYF
NA NA TRBJ2-7 TRBV6-1 TGTGCCAGCAGTGAGGAGGCCGCCTACGAGCAGTACTTC CASSEEAAYEQYF
NA TRBD1 TRBJ2-7 TRBV7-2 TGTGCCAGCAGCGCCTGGAAGGGACAGGGGGTAGACTACGAGCAGTACTTC CASSAWKGQGVDYEQYF
NA NA TRBJ2-1 TRBV7-7 TGTGCCAGCCCCTTGGCCCCCTATGAGCAGTTCTTC CASPLAPYEQFF
NA TRBD1 TRBJ1-4 TRBV7-2 TGTGCCAGCAGCTCACGGACAGGGTGGAATGAAAAACTGTTTTTT CASSSRTGWNEKLFF
NA NA TRBJ1-5 TRBV4-1 TGCGCCAGCAGCCCCGTGTATGGCGGCAACAATCAGCCCCAGCATTTT CASSPVYGGNNQPQHF
NA NA TRBJ1-3 TRBV7-9 TGTGCCAGCAGCTTAGTCTATGGAAACACCATATATTTT CASSLVYGNTIYF
once NA TRBJ2-7 TRBV30 TGTGCCTGGAGTGTACTCGGGGACACCCCCTACGAGCAGTACTTC CAWSVLGDTPYEQYF
NA NA TRBJ2-1 TRBV21-1 TGTGCCAGCAGCAGGCAGGGGTTAGGTGAGCAGTTCTTC CASSRQGLGEQFF
NA NA TRBJ2-1 TRBV7-2 TGTGCCAGCAGCCGCTGGACACGGAGTGAGCAGTTCTTC CASSRWTRSEQFF
few TRBD1 TRBJ2-2 TRBV2 TGTGCCAGCAATTACGGGACAGCCAGCACCGGGGAGCTGTTTTTT CASNYGTASTGELFF
NA NA TRBJ2-7 TRBV2 TGTGCCAGCAGTGAGGTATTGGCTGCCGAGCAGTACTTC CASSEVLAAEQYF
NA NA TRBJ1-4 TRBV6-4 TGTGCCAGCAGGGTTTACCAGGGTCTGGGTAATGAAAAACTGTTTTTT CASRVYQGLGNEKLFF
NA NA TRBJ1-2 TRBV25-1 TGTGCCAGCAGTGACGGTTTGACAGAAGACTACACCTTC CASSDGLTEDYTF
NA NA TRBJ1-3 TRBV28 TGTGCCAGCAGTTTATCTACTTCTCTTGGAAACACCATATATTTT CASSLSTSLGNTIYF
once TRBD1 TRBJ1-2 TRBV30 TGTGCCTGGAGTCCGGGACAGGGGGGCTATGGCTACACCTTC CAWSPGQGGYGYTF
NA NA TRBJ2-3 TRBV19 TGTGCCAGTAGTACTAGGGGGGGCCCTCCAGATACGCAGTATTTT CASSTRGGPPDTQYF
NA TRBD1 TRBJ1-2 TRBV19 TGTGCCAGTAGTCCCCGACAGGGGGGCTATGGCTACACCTTC CASSPRQGGYGYTF
few TRBD2 TRBJ2-5 TRBV5-6 TGTGCCAGCAGCTTGATGGCTAGCGGGGGGCGACAAGAGACCCAGTACTTC CASSLMASGGRQETQYF
NA NA TRBJ1-1 TRBV7-9 TGTGCCAGCAGCCGACAGGCCGGGAACACTGAAGCTTTCTTT CASSRQAGNTEAFF
NA TRBD2 TRBJ2-2 TRBV10-2 TGCGCCAGCAAGCTGGGGGGGTGGGTCACCGGGGAGCTGTTTTTT CASKLGGWVTGELFF
few NA TRBJ2-7 TRBV18 TGTGCCAGCTCCGGCGGTCCTTACGAGCAGTACTTC CASSGGPYEQYF
NA TRBD1 TRBJ1-1 TRBV18 TGTGCCAGCTCACCAGCGACAGGGGCAAACACTGAAGCTTTCTTT CASSPATGANTEAFF
few NA TRBJ1-2 TRBV19 TGTGCCAGTAACCCCGGGGGGCTGGGCTATGGCTACACCTTC CASNPGGLGYGYTF
few NA TRBJ1-4 TRBV4-1 TGCGCCAGCAGCCACCCCCAAGAAAAACTGTTTTTT CASSHPQEKLFF
NA TRBD2 TRBJ2-3 TRBV5-1 TGCGCCAGCAGCCCTGTAGCGGGGGGGTCCACAGATACGCAGTATTTT CASSPVAGGSTDTQYF
once TRBD1 TRBJ2-7 TRBV19 TGTGCCAGCGTGGGACAGGGCTACGAGCAGTACTTC CASVGQGYEQYF